The 14 T cell receptor beta chains given below trace back to one sample, sequenced in a study of cytomegalovirus exposure and HLA in healthy donors. 13 Jbeta primers and 60 Vbeta primers were used for the PCR. Assay: immunoSEQ multiplex PCR; the TCRdb copy retains only in-frame clones and omits some. The table records tens of thousands of clones, more than 65% of them present only once. The specimen was PBMCs. The receptor set was obtained from a male donor in good health and CMV-seropositive.

The V gene is TRBV13, the J gene TRBJ2-7; TRBD1 matches 7 bases. Trimming took 0 bases from V and 3 from J; bases not matched to a gene: 5. CDR1 and CDR2 from the germline V gene are PRHDT and FYEKMQ (reference sequence). The CDR3 length is 15 residues. This CDR3 reads CASSLGRGTDYEQYF. The CDR3, as DNA: TGTGCCAGCAGCTTAGGCCGAGGGACAGACTACGAGCAGTACTTC.

Of note for this clone: Sequence at one end of the junction differs from germline and may be a read error. The chain links TRBV7-9 to TRBJ1-5; TRBD1 might be the D (6 bases). CDR1 is SEHNR and CDR2 is FQNEAQ in the germline V gene (reference sequence). CDR3 length: 19 amino acids. This CDR3 is CSSSSWGGAGENSNQPQHF. In DNA form, the CDR3 reads TGTTCCAGCAGCTCCTGGGGGGGGGCAGGAGAGAATAGCAATCAGCCCCAGCATTTT.

This clone was seen only a few times. The J gene is TRBJ2-2, the V gene TRBV7-2; TRBD2 matches 7 bases. V was clipped by 5 bases and J by 3 bases; unmatched bases: 9. The CDR3 spans 16 residues. Germline V gives CDR1 SGHTA, CDR2 FQGNSA. CDR3 protein: CASSPQAGIDTGELFF. In DNA, the CDR3 is TGTGCCAGCAGCCCTCAAGCGGGGATCGACACCGGGGAGCTGTTTTTT. Using reference TRBV7-2 and TRBJ2-2 for the parts outside the CDR3, the full variable domain is GAGVSQSPSNKVTEKGKDVELRCDPISGHTALYWYRQSLGQGLEFLIYFQGNSAPDKSGLPSDRFSAERTGGSVSTLTIQRTQQEDSAVYLCASSPQAGIDTGELFFGEGSRLTVL.

A few counts support this clone. The J gene is TRBJ2-5, the V gene TRBV7-8, with 8 positions matching TRBD2. V shed 5 bases, J shed 2 bases, and the junction held 19 bases outside the gene matches. There are 19 residues in the CDR3. Germline lookup yields CDR1 SGHVS and CDR2 FQNEAQ. The CDR3 nucleotides are TGTGCCAGCAGCCGAACGCAAAACCCGGTACTAGCGGATCAAGAGACCCAGTACTTC. Its translation: CASSRTQNPVLADQETQYF.

This clone was detected a few times. The J gene is TRBJ2-5, the V gene TRBV6-1; 8 nucleotides align to TRBD2. Germline CDR1 and CDR2: MNHNS and SASEGT. This CDR3 spans 15 amino acids. V trimming: 1 base; J trimming: 4 bases; junction bases outside the gene matches: 5. The CDR3 reads CASSEVGRAPETQYF. CDR3 bases: TGTGCCAGCAGTGAAGTCGGGAGGGCCCCAGAGACCCAGTACTTC.

This clone turned up a few times. This same CDR3 is encoded by further DNA sequences in the sample. The CDR3 is CASSDRTGGSQPQHF. In DNA form, the CDR3 reads TGTGCCAGCAGCGATCGTACAGGGGGAAGTCAGCCCCAGCATTTT. The chain has TRBV2 and TRBJ1-5; 8 bases map to TRBD1. There are 15 residues in the CDR3. The germline V gene has CDR1 SNHLY and CDR2 FYNNEI. The trim removed 6 bases at V and 6 bases at J, leaving 10 bases unmatched.

This clone has only a few counts. CDR3 protein: CASSLVGSSNQPQHF. CDR3 nucleotides: TGTGCCAGCAGCTTAGTAGGGAGCAGCAATCAGCCCCAGCATTTT. The chain has TRBV7-8 and TRBJ1-5; D not resolved. The germline CDR1 and CDR2 sequences are SGHVS and FQNEAQ. This CDR3 is 15 amino acids long. Trimming left V 1 base short and J 1 base short, with 8 bases between.

The rearrangement links TRBV25-1 to TRBJ1-5, with a possible D match to TRBD1 (6 bases). The germline V and J ends were trimmed by 4 bases and 0 bases, with 10 bases remaining between them. This CDR3 region has 15 residues. Germline V gene data show CDR1 as MGHDK and CDR2 as SYGVNS. CDR3: CASSAARGSNQPQHF. DNA of the CDR3: TGTGCCAGCAGTGCAGCCAGGGGTAGCAATCAGCCCCAGCATTTT.

This clone was counted only a few times. This rearrangement joins TRBV25-1 to TRBJ2-2; D possibly corresponds to TRBD1 (5 bases). CDR1 is MGHDK, CDR2 SYGVNS, per germline. The CDR3 totals 16 residues. V lost 11 bases, J lost 0 bases, and 19 bases lay in between. The CDR3 DNA is TGTGCCTTACCTGCCAGGGAAGTGTCGAACACCGGGGAGCTGTTTTTT. This gives the protein CALPAREVSNTGELFF.

The chain is built from TRBV4-1 and TRBJ2-1; 10 nucleotides match TRBD2. This CDR3 has 17 amino acids. Germline V gene sequence: CDR1 MGHRA, CDR2 YSYEKL. V dropped 4 bases and J dropped 5; count of bases not matched to a gene: 11. The DNA of the CDR3 is TGCGCCAGCAGCCTGGAACTACTAGCGGGATTTGACAATGAGCAGTTCTTC. Its protein product is CASSLELLAGFDNEQFF.

The chain links TRBV7-2 to TRBJ2-1, with D possibly TRBD2 on 6 matching bases. There are 17 residues in the CDR3. Trimming took off 5 bases at V and 2 bases at J, with 19 bases between the two ends. The germline gives CDR1 SGHTA, CDR2 FQGNSA. The CDR3 region is CASSAGFFGRAYNEQFF. CDR3 DNA: TGTGCCAGCAGCGCCGGGTTCTTCGGGAGAGCCTACAATGAGCAGTTCTTC.

The J gene is TRBJ2-1, the V gene TRBV9; 7 bases map to TRBD2. CDR3 length: 15 amino acids. Germline lookup yields CDR1 SGDLS and CDR2 YYNGEE. V lost 8 bases and J lost 4; bases outside the gene matches: 12. The CDR3 spells CASQPNPGGYNEQFF. The CDR3 DNA reads TGTGCCAGTCAACCAAATCCGGGAGGTTACAATGAGCAGTTCTTC.

The chain links TRBV27 to TRBJ2-3; 9 nucleotides match TRBD2. CDR1 MNHEY and CDR2 SMNVEV come from the germline V gene (reference sequence). The CDR3 covers 17 residues. The trim removed 3 bases at V and 1 base at J, leaving 8 bases unmatched. The CDR3 coding sequence is TGTGCCAGCAGTTTCCAATTGACTAGCGGCGGCACAGATACGCAGTATTTT. This encodes CASSFQLTSGGTDTQYF.

This clone was picked up a small number of times. The V and J genes are TRBV4-1 and TRBJ2-2, with TRBD2 as a possible D gene (7 bases). CDR1 and CDR2 from the germline V gene are MGHRA and YSYEKL. CDR3 length: 17 amino acids. Between the trimmed V and J ends, which lost 1 base and 5 bases, there was a span of 17 bases. In DNA form, the CDR3 reads TGCGCCAGCAGCCAAGCGTGGGGAGGGGGTCCAACCGGGGAGCTGTTTTTT. Encoded protein: CASSQAWGGGPTGELFF.